These 23 T cell receptor beta chains share one sample of origin, sequenced in a study of response to subunit inactivated influenza vaccine. TCRdb fed the RT-PCR reads into MiXCR, producing one record per CDR3 protein. Of about 780,000 distinct CDR3 sequences in the sample, roughly 20% are singletons; the top ten hold roughly 10%. Sample: PBMCs from blood, taken 5 days after vaccination. The receptors stem from a man over 45 who received an inactivated influenza vaccine.

This clonotype was counted a few times. V gene TRBV15 combines with J gene TRBJ1-1; D remains unclear. Germline CDR1 is LNHNV and CDR2 is YYDKDF (reference sequence). The CDR3 extends over 13 amino acids. The V and J ends lost 5 bases and 0 bases respectively, with 7 bases between them. The CDR3 protein is CATSGRLNTEAFF. The CDR3 DNA sequence: TGTGCCACCAGCGGGAGATTGAACACTGAAGCTTTCTTT.

This clonotype was detected ten times or more. The chain couples TRBV12-3 or TRBV12-4 to TRBJ2-1, with 9 positions matching TRBD1. The CDR3 sequence is 14 residues long. J was trimmed by 5 bases and V by 9 bases; bases with no gene match: 8. CDR3 in amino acids: CASRRTGAHNEQFF. Written as DNA, the CDR3 is TGTGCCAGTCGTAGGACAGGGGCCCACAATGAGCAGTTCTTC.

This clonotype came up a few times. The chain couples TRBV20-1 to TRBJ2-5; D is unclear. The V gene lost 1 base and the J gene lost 4 bases, with 13 bases spanning the gap. The germline gives CDR1 DFQATT, CDR2 SNEGSKA (reference sequence). The CDR3 extends over 14 amino acids. The CDR3 nucleotides read TGCAGTGCTAGAGCTCCCGTACAGCCAGAGACCCAGTACTTC. It yields the protein CSARAPVQPETQYF.

V and J are TRBV7-2 and TRBJ2-7; 9 bases agree with TRBD2. Germline V CDR1 and CDR2: SGHTA, FQGNSA. J was trimmed by 3 bases and V by 1 base; bases with no gene match: 7. CDR3 length: 16 amino acids. The CDR3 here is CASSLVPAGGRYEQYF. CDR3 DNA sequence: TGTGCCAGCAGCTTAGTCCCAGCGGGGGGACGCTACGAGCAGTACTTC.

This clonotype has more than one count but fewer than ten. The chain is built from TRBV20-1 and TRBJ2-5, with 10 positions matching TRBD2. Germline V gene data show CDR1 as DFQATT and CDR2 as SNEGSKA (reference sequence). The CDR3 length is 14 residues. Unmatched junction bases numbered 6, after V lost 6 bases and J lost 2 bases. The DNA of the CDR3 is TGCAGTGCAATAGCGGGAGGAAATCAAGAGACCCAGTACTTC. It is translated as CSAIAGGNQETQYF.

The J gene is TRBJ2-3, the V gene TRBV20-1, with 8 bases aligning to TRBD1. Germline-derived CDR1 and CDR2 are DFQATT and SNEGSKA (reference sequence). V was clipped by 6 bases and J by 4 bases; unmatched bases: 12. This CDR3 has 15 residues. CDR3 in DNA: TGCAGTGCAATAGACAGGGGTCCCGGGGCAGATACGCAGTATTTT. It translates to CSAIDRGPGADTQYF.

The J gene is TRBJ2-1, the V gene TRBV11-2; 8 nucleotides agree with TRBD2. This CDR3 region has 16 residues. Germline lookup yields CDR1 SGHAT and CDR2 FQNNGV. Trimming took 6 bases from V and 4 from J; bases not matched to a gene: 11. The CDR3 DNA reads TGTGCCAGCAGAACTAGCGGCCGAGGATTATACAATGAGCAGTTCTTC. It codes for CASRTSGRGLYNEQFF. The variable domain in full, completed from reference TRBV11-2 and TRBJ2-1, reads EAGVAQSPRYKIIEKRQSVAFWCNPISGHATLYWYQQILGQGPKLLIQFQNNGVVDDSQLPKDRFSAERLKGVDSTLKIQPAKLEDSAVYLCASRTSGRGLYNEQFFGPGTRLTVL.

The DNA of the CDR3 is TGCGCCAGCAGCTTGGGGGGGACTAGCGCTACCTACAATGAGCAGTTCTTC. This encodes CASSLGGTSATYNEQFF. This rearrangement joins TRBV5-1 to TRBJ2-1; 10 bases map to TRBD2. Germline V gene data show CDR1 as SGHRS and CDR2 as YFSETQ. The V gene end was trimmed by 0 bases and the J gene end by 2 bases; junction bases not matched to a gene: 5. CDR3 length equals 17 residues.

This rearrangement joins TRBV20-1 to TRBJ2-2; TRBD2 matches 14 bases. This CDR3 contains 14 residues. Germline V gene data show CDR1 as DFQATT and CDR2 as SNEGSKA (reference sequence). CDR3 sequence: CSGTSGGDTGELFF. The CDR3 bases are TGCAGCGGGACTAGCGGGGGTGACACCGGGGAGCTGTTTTTT.

V is TRBV7-7 and J is TRBJ2-7, with 7 bases that match TRBD2. CDR3 size: 18 residues. Per the germline V gene, CDR1 is SSHAT and CDR2 is FNYEAQ (reference sequence). After removal of 5 bases from V and 5 bases from J, the junction contained 21 bases not matched to a gene. In DNA form, the CDR3 reads TGTGCCAGCAGCCCTAATGGGAGGGGACTACTCATATCCCACGAGCAGTACTTC. Residues: CASSPNGRGLLISHEQYF.

The chain joins TRBV11-2 to TRBJ2-1; D ambiguous. Germline CDR1 and CDR2: SGHAT and FQNNGV. This CDR3 is built from 14 residues. V lost 2 bases to trimming and J lost 8 bases, with 13 bases between them. The chain's CDR3 is CASSLPSRRDEQFF. CDR3 nucleotide sequence: TGTGCCAGCAGCTTACCGTCACGCCGCGATGAGCAGTTCTTC.

This clonotype came up a few times. The chain uses TRBV18 and TRBJ2-5; unclear D gene. Trimming cost V 2 bases and J 2 bases, with 6 bases left between them. This CDR3 is 13 amino acids long. The V gene's germline CDR1 is KGHSH and CDR2 LQKENI. The CDR3 sequence is CASSPSQQETQYF. As DNA, the CDR3 is TGTGCCAGCTCACCATCTCAACAAGAGACCCAGTACTTC.

CDR3 nucleotides: TGTGCCAGCTCGGGCGGGAGCTCCAACATTCAGTACTTC. This translates into CASSGGSSNIQYF. The chain employs TRBV18 and TRBJ2-4, with TRBD2 matching over 7 bases. J was trimmed by 7 bases and V by 6 bases; bases with no gene match: 6. The CDR3 length is 13 residues. From germline, CDR1 is KGHSH and CDR2 LQKENI.

The chain recombines TRBV5-1 with TRBJ2-3; 8 nucleotides match TRBD2. The CDR3 extends over 18 amino acids. V shed 2 bases and J 0 bases; nucleotides not matched to a gene: 11. CDR1 and CDR2 (germline): SGHRS, YFSETQ. The CDR3 DNA reads as TGCGCCAGCAGCTTTCCTCCCCACGAGCGGGGGAGCACAGATACGCAGTATTTT. Amino acids: CASSFPPHERGSTDTQYF.

This rearrangement joins TRBV7-8 to TRBJ2-2; D is unresolved. The CDR3 length is 14 residues. Per germline, CDR1 SGHVS and CDR2 FQNEAQ. Trimming removed 6 bases at V and 7 bases at J, with 15 bases between. The CDR3 loop reads CASRPLDRIGELFF. CDR3 in DNA: TGTGCCAGCAGACCCCTGGATAGGATCGGGGAGCTGTTTTTT. The variable domain in full, with the rest retrieved from reference TRBV7-8 and TRBJ2-2, is GAGVSQSPRYKVAKRGQDVALRCDPISGHVSLFWYQQALGQGPEFLTYFQNEAQLDKSGLPSDRFFAERPEGSVSTLKIQRTQQEDSAVYLCASRPLDRIGELFFGEGSRLTVL.

This rearrangement joins TRBV6-2 or TRBV6-3 to TRBJ2-3; possibly TRBD1 for D (6 bases). The CDR3 runs to 15 residues. Looked up from germline, CDR1 is MNHEY and CDR2 is SVGEGT. V lost 5 bases to trimming and J lost 4 bases, with 16 bases between them. The CDR3 spells CASSPRGHTADTQYF. DNA of the CDR3: TGTGCCAGCAGTCCCCGGGGACATACCGCAGATACGCAGTATTTT.

This clonotype was picked up a small number of times. This chain joins TRBV10-3 and TRBJ1-5, with D possibly matching TRBD1 (6 bases). Germline assignment: CDR1 ENHRY and CDR2 SYGVKD. V lost 6 bases, J lost 8 bases, and 14 bases lay in between. The CDR3 covers 13 residues. CDR3 nucleotide sequence: TGTGCCATCAGCCCCGGGACAAATGAGCCCCAGCATTTT. Encoded protein: CAISPGTNEPQHF.

The gene calls are TRBV7-8 and TRBJ2-3; D is unclear. This CDR3 is built from 14 residues. Trimming removed 5 bases at V and 4 bases at J, with 13 bases between. Germline loops: CDR1 SGHVS, CDR2 FQNEAQ. In nucleotides, the CDR3 is TGTGCCAGCAGCCCTCGTAGGCTCCCAGATACGCAGTATTTT. Translated: CASSPRRLPDTQYF.

This clonotype has a handful of counts. V usage is TRBV20-1 and J usage is TRBJ2-6; TRBD1 matches 9 bases. V shed 3 bases, J shed 1 base, and the junction held 7 bases outside the gene matches. CDR1 is DFQATT and CDR2 is SNEGSKA in the germline V gene (reference sequence). CDR3 length: 17 amino acids. DNA of the CDR3: TGCAGTGCTAGTGGGGACAGGGTATCATCTGGGGCCAACGTCCTGACTTTC. Amino acid sequence: CSASGDRVSSGANVLTF.

The chain is built from TRBV25-1 and TRBJ2-5; 8 nucleotides line up with TRBD1. Trimming removed 4 bases from V and 4 bases from J; junction bases left unmatched: 8. Per the germline V gene, CDR1 is MGHDK and CDR2 is SYGVNS. The length of the CDR3 is 15 residues. DNA of the CDR3: TGTGCCAGCAGTGTTTCCGCAGGGGGCTTAGAGACCCAGTACTTC. Translating it yields CASSVSAGGLETQYF.

This clonotype has more than one count but fewer than ten. DNA of the CDR3: TGCAGTGCCGGAAGGGGAGGCGATGAGCAGTTCTTC. Protein product: CSAGRGGDEQFF. The V call is TRBV20-1, the J call TRBJ2-1; tentative D call: TRBD2 (6 bases). This CDR3 region has 12 residues. V was cut by 6 bases and J by 8 bases, with 14 bases left in between. Germline V gene data show CDR1 as DFQATT and CDR2 as SNEGSKA (reference sequence).

This clonotype was counted at least ten times. The J gene is TRBJ2-6, the V gene TRBV7-2; D remains ambiguous. V lost 3 bases, J lost 1 base, and 7 bases lay in between. There are 15 residues in the CDR3. Germline V gene lookup returns CDR1 SGHTA and CDR2 FQGNSA. CDR3 sequence (DNA): TGTGCCAGCAGCTTTCCGACTTCTGGGGCCAACGTCCTGACTTTC. Amino acids: CASSFPTSGANVLTF.

A few counts support this clonotype. The CDR3 region is CASSKEGRRKNNEQFF. The CDR3 region has the DNA TGTGCCAGCAGCAAGGAAGGGCGTAGAAAAAACAATGAGCAGTTCTTC. The chain is built from TRBV21-1 and TRBJ2-1; the table gives TRBD2 as D, unverified against the DNA. TRBV21-1 is a pseudogene segment. The CDR3 covers 16 residues.